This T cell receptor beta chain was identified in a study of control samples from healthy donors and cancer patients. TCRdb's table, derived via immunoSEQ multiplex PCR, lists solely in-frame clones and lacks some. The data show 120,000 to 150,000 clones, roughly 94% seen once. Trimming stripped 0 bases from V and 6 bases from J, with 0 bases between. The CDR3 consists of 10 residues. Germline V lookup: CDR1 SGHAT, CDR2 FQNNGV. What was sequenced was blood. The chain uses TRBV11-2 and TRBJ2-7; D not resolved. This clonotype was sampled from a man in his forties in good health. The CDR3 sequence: CASSLDEQYF. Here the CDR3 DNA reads TGTGCCAGCAGCTTAGACGAGCAGTACTTC.